The 14 T cell receptor beta chains presented below share a single source sample, sequenced in a study of shared clonotypes between healthy human individuals. Sequencing was performed with immunoSEQ multiplex PCR; in TCRdb, only in-frame clones are kept and a portion is missing. The repertoire includes 1,400,000 or so clones, around 98.5% of them detected once, and under 0.45% sits in the top ten. Sequenced material: naive CD4+ T cells sorted from blood. Subset defined: CD45RA+ positively selected. These receptors came from a man aged 25 to 40 in good health.

The gene calls are TRBV5-3 and TRBJ2-7; TRBD2 matches at 16 bases. TRBV5-3 carries the ORF label, with uncertain function. The V and J ends lost 10 bases and 6 bases, in that order; junction bases with no gene match: 4. The CDR3 has 13 amino acids. CDR3 in DNA: TGTGCCGTCGGGACTAGCGGGAGGGCCGAGCAGTACTTC. Protein sequence: CAVGTSGRAEQYF.

The chain combines TRBV5-1 with TRBJ2-2; D call uncertain. Trimming removed 0 bases at V and 3 bases at J, with 6 bases between. The CDR3 length is 14 residues. The germline gives CDR1 SGHRS, CDR2 YFSETQ. The CDR3 coding sequence is TGCGCCAGCAGCTTGGGGGCCCACACCGGGGAGCTGTTTTTT. Encoded protein: CASSLGAHTGELFF. The variable domain in full, with the rest retrieved from reference TRBV5-1 and TRBJ2-2, is KAGVTQTPRYLIKTRGQQVTLSCSPISGHRSVSWYQQTPGQGLQFLFEYFSETQRNKGNFPGRFSGRQFSNSRSEMNVSTLELGDSALYLCASSLGAHTGELFFGEGSRLTVL.

The chain combines TRBV18 with TRBJ2-3; perhaps TRBD2 as D (6 bases). V dropped 5 bases and J dropped 0 bases, with 12 bases sitting between them. Germline V gene lookup returns CDR1 KGHSH and CDR2 LQKENI. The CDR3 has 15 amino acids. DNA of the CDR3: TGTGCCAGCTCAAAATCCGGGACTAGCACAGATACGCAGTATTTT. It is translated as CASSKSGTSTDTQYF. The whole variable domain, filled in from reference TRBV18 and TRBJ2-3, reads NAGVMQNPRHLVRRRGQEARLRCSPMKGHSHVYWYRQLPEEGLKFMVYLQKENIIDESGMPKERFSAEFPKEGPSILRIQQVVRGDSAAYFCASSKSGTSTDTQYFGPGTRLTVL.

CDR3 sequence reads: CASSYSTLRRTDTQYF. CDR3 DNA sequence: TGTGCCAGCAGTTACTCGACTCTCAGGCGCACAGATACGCAGTATTTT. This chain links TRBV28 with TRBJ2-3, with D hard to call. The germline CDR1 and CDR2 sequences are MDHEN and SYDVKM. Trimming cost V 4 bases and J 1 base, with 15 bases left between them. The CDR3 is made up of 16 amino acids.

The chain has TRBV28 and TRBJ2-7, with 7 bases lining up with TRBD1. The J segment lost 3 bases and the V segment lost 6 bases, leaving 14 bases of the junction unmatched. Germline CDR1 MDHEN, CDR2 SYDVKM. This CDR3 region has 16 residues. CDR3 region: CASRPYSGGQDYEQYF. CDR3 in DNA: TGTGCCAGCAGGCCTTACTCCGGAGGACAGGACTACGAGCAGTACTTC.

The rearrangement links TRBV9 to TRBJ2-2; 7 positions match TRBD1. This CDR3 is 15 amino acids long. J gave up 0 bases and V 4 bases, and 3 bases lay outside the gene matches. Germline loops: CDR1 SGDLS, CDR2 YYNGEE. The CDR3 sequence: CASSPGQPNTGELFF. CDR3 nucleotide sequence: TGTGCCAGCAGCCCGGGACAGCCGAACACCGGGGAGCTGTTTTTT.

This chain links TRBV6-5 with TRBJ1-5; TRBD1 matches at 9 bases. J was trimmed by 4 bases and V by 4 bases; bases with no gene match: 8. Looked up from germline, CDR1 is MNHEY and CDR2 is SVGAGI. CDR3 length equals 16 residues. CDR3 loop: CASSSAGTGNNQPQHF. CDR3 sequence (DNA): TGTGCCAGCAGTTCGGCGGGGACAGGGAATAATCAGCCCCAGCATTTT.

This clone was observed once. The J gene is TRBJ1-1, the V gene TRBV19; tentatively, D is TRBD1 (5 bases). The length of the CDR3 is 17 residues. V lost 4 bases and J 2 bases, leaving 20 bases between the germline ends. CDR1 and CDR2 from the germline V gene are LNHDA and SQIVND (reference sequence). The chain's CDR3 is CASSTRLPTRENTEAFF. The CDR3 region has the DNA TGTGCCAGTAGTACCCGACTCCCCACCAGGGAAAACACTGAAGCTTTCTTT. Filled out from reference TRBV19 and TRBJ1-1, the complete variable domain reads DGGITQSPKYLFRKEGQNVTLSCEQNLNHDAMYWYRQDPGQGLRLIYYSQIVNDFQKGDIAEGYSVSREKKESFPLTVTSAQKNPTAFYLCASSTRLPTRENTEAFFGQGTRLTVV.

The chain links TRBV28 to TRBJ2-7; D not resolved. The germline V gene has CDR1 MDHEN and CDR2 SYDVKM. Between the trimmed V and J ends, which lost 10 bases and 2 bases, there was a span of 12 bases. The CDR3 is 12 residues long. Here the CDR3 DNA reads TGTGCCACCAGGACCGACACCTACGAGCAGTACTTC. Translated: CATRTDTYEQYF.

This rearrangement joins TRBV19 to TRBJ2-1, with no clear D. Trimming removed 6 bases from V and 6 bases from J, with 9 bases in between. The length of the CDR3 is 12 residues. Germline CDR1 is LNHDA and CDR2 is SQIVND (reference sequence). This CDR3 reads CASSFPPNEQFF. The DNA of the CDR3 is TGTGCCAGTAGCTTCCCCCCCAATGAGCAGTTCTTC. The full variable domain, in which reference TRBV19 and TRBJ2-1 provide the parts outside the CDR3, is DGGITQSPKYLFRKEGQNVTLSCEQNLNHDAMYWYRQDPGQGLRLIYYSQIVNDFQKGDIAEGYSVSREKKESFPLTVTSAQKNPTAFYLCASSFPPNEQFFGPGTRLTVL.

This chain connects TRBV5-6 to TRBJ2-3; D is ambiguous. This CDR3 contains 15 residues. CDR1 and CDR2 (germline): SGHDT, YYEEEE. The ends were cut back, 0 bases at V and 1 base at J, with 9 bases in the middle. In DNA, the CDR3 is TGTGCCAGCAGCTTGGACCTTCGGGGCACAGATACGCAGTATTTT. Protein: CASSLDLRGTDTQYF.

V is TRBV5-1 and J is TRBJ2-7; no clear D gene. Germline V gene data show CDR1 as SGHRS and CDR2 as YFSETQ. V shed 0 bases and J shed 3 bases, with 16 bases lying between them. The CDR3 loop spans 16 amino acids. CDR3: CASSLAGPKGNYEQYF. CDR3 bases: TGCGCCAGCAGCTTGGCCGGCCCCAAAGGGAACTACGAGCAGTACTTC.

This sequence joins TRBV9 and TRBJ2-1; TRBD2 matches 11 bases. The CDR3 totals 19 residues. The germline V gene has CDR1 SGDLS and CDR2 YYNGEE. V lost 1 base and J lost 1; bases outside the gene matches: 10. Here the CDR3 DNA reads TGTGCCAGCAGCGTAACGCTAGCGGGAGGTATTGGATCCTACAATGAGCAGTTCTTC. Its protein product is CASSVTLAGGIGSYNEQFF.

The chain carries TRBV25-1 and TRBJ2-7; a possible D gene is TRBD2 (5 bases). Looked up from germline, CDR1 is MGHDK and CDR2 is SYGVNS. Trimming left V 1 base short and J 1 base short, with 11 bases between. The CDR3 totals 15 residues. The CDR3 loop is CASSELLGSSYEQYF. DNA for the CDR3: TGTGCCAGCAGTGAATTATTGGGGAGTTCCTACGAGCAGTACTTC.